These 30 T cell receptor beta chains were all obtained from the same sample, sequenced in a study of long-term antiretroviral therapy in people with HIV. Version v3.0 of the immunoSEQ assay ran at survey level. TCRdb's copy holds only in-frame clones and misses some; the assay was immunoSEQ multiplex PCR. Among about 7,200 clones listed, about 70% were seen once. Sequences were derived from unsorted PBMCs, sampled about 0.9 years before starting antiretroviral therapy. The source is a man aged 40-50 years with HIV.

This clone occurred a few times. This chain uses TRBV6-6 with TRBJ1-3; D is perhaps TRBD1 (5 bases). V was cut by 8 bases and J by 4 bases, with 12 bases left in between. This CDR3 region has 13 residues. CDR1 is MNHNY and CDR2 is SVGAGI in the germline V gene (reference sequence). In DNA, the CDR3 is TGTGCCAGCCGTCTCGGGGACGGAAACACCATATATTTT. Translated: CASRLGDGNTIYF.

The rearrangement links TRBV7-2 to TRBJ2-5; 8 nucleotides align to TRBD2. With V trimmed by 5 bases and J by 7 bases, 9 bases remained unmatched. From germline, CDR1 is SGHTA and CDR2 FQGNSA. This CDR3 contains 14 residues. The CDR3 coding sequence is TGTGCCAGCAGCCCGCGGACTAGCCCGAGGACCCAGTACTTC. Translating gives CASSPRTSPRTQYF.

The chain has TRBV11-2 and TRBJ2-7; perhaps TRBD1 as D (8 bases). The ends were cut back, 5 bases at V and 2 bases at J, with 16 bases in the middle. In germline, CDR1 is SGHAT, CDR2 FQNNGV. The CDR3 consists of 15 residues. CDR3 region: CASSVQGGIAYEQYF. CDR3 bases: TGTGCCAGCAGCGTACAGGGGGGGATTGCCTACGAGCAGTACTTC.

The chain is built from TRBV18 and TRBJ1-4; TRBD1 agrees at 7 bases. Trimming took 4 bases from V and 11 from J; bases not matched to a gene: 13. Germline CDR1 is KGHSH and CDR2 is LQKENI. This CDR3 contains 15 residues. The CDR3 protein is CASSQVDRLPSKLFF. CDR3 nucleotides: TGTGCCAGCTCACAGGTGGACAGGCTCCCGTCGAAACTGTTTTTT.

This clone showed up just once. The chain uses TRBV4-3 and TRBJ2-7; D gene uncertain. Germline V gene sequence: CDR1 LGHNA, CDR2 YSLEER. The CDR3 runs 13 residues. V gave up 0 bases and J gave up 2 bases, with 5 bases separating them. CDR3 nucleotides: TGCGCCAGCAGCCAAGAGTTGCCCTACGAGCAGTACTTC. Encoded protein: CASSQELPYEQYF.

The J gene is TRBJ1-1, the V gene TRBV30; TRBD1 might be the D (5 bases). The CDR3 spans 13 residues. Trimming took 3 bases from V and 4 from J, leaving 12 bases between them. Germline CDR1 reads GTSNPN; CDR2 reads SVGIG (reference sequence). Written as DNA, the CDR3 is TGTGCCTGGAGGGGGGAGGTGGGCACTGAAGCTTTCTTT. This gives the protein CAWRGEVGTEAFF.

V and J are TRBV6-5 and TRBJ2-7; 7 bases match TRBD2. Trimming removed 6 bases from V and 5 bases from J; junction bases left unmatched: 7. Germline V gene data show CDR1 as MNHEY and CDR2 as SVGAGI. The CDR3 sequence is 13 residues long. In DNA, the CDR3 is TGTGCCAGCAGCCGTAATGCGGGAGACGAGCAGTACTTC. Translation gives CASSRNAGDEQYF.

This chain joins TRBV6-1 and TRBJ1-5; TRBD1 agrees at 12 bases. Per the germline V gene, CDR1 is MNHNS and CDR2 is SASEGT. V dropped 6 bases and J dropped 11; count of bases not matched to a gene: 11. The CDR3 runs 15 residues. This CDR3 is CASSGDRGRELTQHF. The CDR3 DNA is TGTGCCAGCAGCGGGGACAGGGGGCGGGAATTGACCCAGCATTTT.

This sequence joins TRBV27 and TRBJ1-3; 7 bases match TRBD1. The CDR3 spans 12 residues. Germline CDR1 reads MNHEY; CDR2 reads SMNVEV (reference sequence). CDR3 nucleotides: TGTGCACTCGAGGACAGGGGAAACACCATATATTTT. Its protein is CALEDRGNTIYF.

The chain couples TRBV4-1 to TRBJ2-7; a possible D gene is TRBD1 (5 bases). V gave up 0 bases and J gave up 5 bases, with 17 bases separating them. CDR3 length: 16 amino acids. Germline V gives CDR1 MGHRA, CDR2 YSYEKL. The CDR3 DNA sequence: TGCGCCAGCAGCCAAGATGTAAGGGGTCTCGGTAACGAGCAGTACTTC. Translating gives CASSQDVRGLGNEQYF.

This clone was seen a few times. The V call is TRBV18, the J call TRBJ1-3; no clear D gene. V lost 2 bases to trimming and J lost 0 bases, with 14 bases between them. The CDR3 runs to 17 residues. Germline CDR1 and CDR2: KGHSH and LQKENI. CDR3 in DNA: TGTGCCAGCTCACCAACGGGTCCCTCGAGCTCTGGAAACACCATATATTTT. Translated, it gives CASSPTGPSSSGNTIYF. The entire variable domain, with the rest obtained from reference TRBV18 and TRBJ1-3, is as follows: NAGVMQNPRHLVRRRGQEARLRCSPMKGHSHVYWYRQLPEEGLKFMVYLQKENIIDESGMPKERFSAEFPKEGPSILRIQQVVRGDSAAYFCASSPTGPSSSGNTIYFGEGSWLTVV.

This clone was counted a single time. V gene TRBV5-1 combines with J gene TRBJ2-3; TRBD1 matches 8 bases. The length of the CDR3 is 15 residues. V lost 3 bases, J lost 1 base, and 4 bases stayed unmatched. CDR1 is SGHRS and CDR2 is YFSETQ in the germline V gene. Here the CDR3 reads CASSSAGGGTDTQYF. The CDR3 nucleotides are TGCGCCAGCAGCTCGGCAGGGGGCGGCACAGATACGCAGTATTTT.

This clone was observed a handful of times. This chain uses TRBV6-4 with TRBJ1-1; D is undetermined. This CDR3 contains 14 residues. CDR1 and CDR2 (germline): MRHNA, SNTAGT. Deletions cut 0 bases from V and 1 base from J, with 6 bases between. The CDR3: CASSDSDKNTEAFF. As DNA, the CDR3 is TGTGCCAGCAGTGACTCCGACAAGAACACTGAAGCTTTCTTT.

The gene calls are TRBV5-4 and TRBJ2-2; 14 positions match TRBD2. The CDR3 extends over 16 amino acids. J lost 4 bases, V lost 4 bases, and 3 bases had no gene match. Germline V lookup: CDR1 SGHNT, CDR2 YYREEE (reference sequence). This CDR3 reads CASSPGTSGGTGELFF. The CDR3, as DNA: TGTGCCAGCAGCCCTGGGACTAGCGGGGGCACCGGGGAGCTGTTTTTT.

The chain carries TRBV7-7 and TRBJ2-2, with TRBD2 matching 8 bases. From germline, CDR1 is SSHAT and CDR2 FNYEAQ (reference sequence). V was pared by 5 bases and J by 5 bases, with 10 bases of the junction left unmatched. CDR3 length: 16 residues. CDR3 sequence (DNA): TGTGCCAGCAGCCCCCTCGGGCGGGGGGAAACCGGGGAGCTGTTTTTT. It yields the protein CASSPLGRGETGELFF.

The chain is built from TRBV6-1 and TRBJ2-7; 8 bases line up with TRBD2. Germline CDR1 reads MNHNS; CDR2 reads SASEGT. Unmatched junction bases numbered 12, after V lost 8 bases and J lost 6 bases. This CDR3 region has 14 residues. The CDR3 DNA sequence: TGTGCCAGCTCTGGACTAGCCGGAGGATCCGAGCAGTACTTC. It translates to CASSGLAGGSEQYF.

V and J are TRBV6-1 and TRBJ2-3; 9 nucleotides match TRBD2. Germline values: CDR1 MNHNS, CDR2 SASEGT. J gave up 3 bases and V 1 base, and 5 bases lay outside the gene matches. This CDR3 has 16 amino acids. The CDR3 is CASSEVSRGGTDTQYF. The CDR3 DNA sequence: TGTGCCAGCAGTGAAGTTTCGCGGGGGGGAACAGATACGCAGTATTTT.

The V call is TRBV14, the J call TRBJ2-7, with D perhaps TRBD2 (6 bases). Germline V gives CDR1 SGHDN, CDR2 FVKESK. V lost 0 bases, J lost 4 bases, and 19 bases lay in between. This CDR3 comprises 17 residues. This CDR3 is CASSQDLWTGEGYEQYF. CDR3 in DNA: TGTGCCAGCAGCCAAGATCTGTGGACGGGGGAAGGATACGAGCAGTACTTC.

The table lists this clone with a few counts. The rearrangement joins TRBV5-1 to TRBJ2-3; D perhaps matches TRBD2 (6 bases). The germline CDR1 and CDR2 sequences are SGHRS and YFSETQ. The CDR3 has 15 amino acids. Trimming left V 0 bases short and J 5 bases short, with 13 bases between. Written as DNA, the CDR3 is TGCGCCAGCAGCTTGGAGTCGGGGGAGCTAGATACGCAGTATTTT. Protein product: CASSLESGELDTQYF.

The rearrangement joins TRBV5-5 to TRBJ1-1; the D is unclear. V was shortened by 2 bases and J by 4 bases, with 6 bases between the two germline ends. The CDR3 is 12 residues long. Germline assignment: CDR1 SGHKS and CDR2 YYEKEE (reference sequence). CDR3 DNA sequence: TGTGCCAGCAGCTTAAGTAGCACTGAAGCTTTCTTT. Translation: CASSLSSTEAFF.

The CDR3 is CASSLGTSDTGELFF. CDR3 bases: TGTGCCAGCAGCCTAGGGACTAGTGACACCGGGGAGCTGTTTTTT. The V call is TRBV7-2, the J call TRBJ2-2; 8 positions agree with TRBD2. CDR1 SGHTA and CDR2 FQGNSA come from the germline V gene. The CDR3 runs to 15 residues. V lost 5 bases to trimming and J lost 3 bases; unmatched junction nucleotides: 5.

This clone has just one count. The chain couples TRBV14 to TRBJ2-7; the D is unclear. The CDR3 has 15 amino acids. The V gene's germline CDR1 is SGHDN and CDR2 FVKESK. Trimming stripped 0 bases from V and 2 bases from J, with 11 bases between. Written as DNA, the CDR3 is TGTGCCAGCAGCCAAGACTTCGGCATTGCCTACGAGCAGTACTTC. Amino acid sequence: CASSQDFGIAYEQYF.

V usage is TRBV18 and J usage is TRBJ1-1, with D possibly TRBD1 on 6 matching bases. The CDR3 is made up of 14 amino acids. Germline CDR1 and CDR2: KGHSH and LQKENI. The V gene lost 3 bases and the J gene lost 6 bases, with 14 bases spanning the gap. The CDR3 region is CASSPSTGLPEAFF. The CDR3 DNA is TGTGCCAGCTCACCGTCCACAGGGTTGCCTGAAGCTTTCTTT.

In DNA form, the CDR3 reads TGTGCCTGGAGCATCTCACGGACAGGGATCGTTTGGGACTATGGCTACACCTTC. Translation gives CAWSISRTGIVWDYGYTF. The chain links TRBV30 to TRBJ1-2; TRBD1 matches at 8 bases. The CDR3 runs to 18 residues. Germline V gives CDR1 GTSNPN, CDR2 SVGIG (reference sequence). The V gene end was trimmed by 3 bases and the J gene end by 3 bases; junction bases not matched to a gene: 18.

V is TRBV7-9 and J is TRBJ1-2; D is possibly TRBD1 (6 bases). Looked up from germline, CDR1 is SEHNR and CDR2 is FQNEAQ (reference sequence). Trimming pared 3 bases from V and 8 bases from J, leaving 22 bases between. The CDR3 is 16 residues long. The DNA of the CDR3 is TGTGCCAGCAGCTTGGGAGGGCAGGGGAGATCTTTCGGCTACACCTTC. It translates to CASSLGGQGRSFGYTF.

This clone appeared a few times. The rearrangement links TRBV29-1 to TRBJ1-1, with D perhaps TRBD1 (6 bases). Germline assignment: CDR1 SQVTM and CDR2 ANQGSEA. The CDR3 spans 12 residues. CDR3 sequence: CIGADRNTEAFF. The CDR3 nucleotides read TGCATCGGAGCGGACAGGAACACTGAAGCTTTCTTT.

This clone ranks as large. This chain joins TRBV25-1 and TRBJ2-1; tentatively, D is TRBD1 (5 bases). The CDR3 sequence is 13 residues long. V lost 4 bases and J lost 7, with 11 bases in between. Germline V gene sequence: CDR1 MGHDK, CDR2 SYGVNS. CDR3 amino acids: CASSVPGPNEQFF. The DNA for the CDR3 is TGTGCCAGCAGTGTCCCAGGGCCAAATGAGCAGTTCTTC.

V and J are TRBV29-1 and TRBJ2-1; 8 nucleotides line up with TRBD1. The CDR3 runs 14 residues. Trimming at V came to 6 bases and at J to 1 base, leaving 5 bases not matched to a gene. Germline-derived CDR1 and CDR2 are SQVTM and ANQGSEA. The CDR3 loop is CSVDDRGSYNEQFF. The CDR3 nucleotides read TGCAGCGTGGACGACAGGGGATCCTACAATGAGCAGTTCTTC.

Note on this clone: Compared with germline, one end of the junction differs, possibly owing to a read error. J is TRBJ2-7 and V is TRBV7-2, with D hard to call. The CDR3 is 12 residues long. The germline CDR1 and CDR2 sequences are SGHTA and FQGNSA. CDR3 loop: CSSSLTTYEQYF. CDR3 sequence (DNA): TGTTCCAGCAGCTTAACTACCTACGAGCAGTACTTC. Full variable domain (rest looked up from reference TRBV7-2 and TRBJ2-7): GAGVSQSPSNKVTEKGKDVELRCDPISGHTALYWYRQSLGQGLEFLIYFQGNSAPDKSGLPSDRFSAERTGGSVSTLTIQRTQQEDSAVYLCSSSLTTYEQYFGPGTRLTVT.

The chain couples TRBV9 to TRBJ1-1; 7 bases are a match to TRBD1. Germline assignment: CDR1 SGDLS and CDR2 YYNGEE. The trim removed 4 bases at V and 6 bases at J, leaving 12 bases unmatched. The CDR3 has 15 residues. CDR3 nucleotide sequence: TGTGCCAGCAGCAAAACCCAGGGGGGAAGCGCTGAAGCTTTCTTT. Its translation: CASSKTQGGSAEAFF.